Listed here are 11 T cell receptor beta chains from one sample, sequenced in a study of Ad26.COV2.S vaccination and SARS-CoV-2 variants. Indicated treatment: 19 received Ad26.COV2.S at low or high dose, single or two shots; several received placebo; per-sample allocation not given. Repertoires come from day 63 after the first vaccine or placebo injection. Method: immunoSEQ multiplex PCR; TCRdb's copy keeps in-frame clones and lacks some. In the table there are more than 250,000 clones, about 90% of which are singletons. Sequencing was performed on peripheral blood, taken in a trial of Ad26.COV2.S vaccine versus placebo. The source of these receptors is a person aged 18-65 years who received the Ad26.COV2.S COVID-19 vaccine or a placebo.

The chain joins TRBV28 to TRBJ1-2; D gene uncertain. With 6 bases removed from V and 5 bases from J, the gap between germline ends came to 13 bases. The CDR3 is made up of 13 amino acids. From germline, CDR1 is MDHEN and CDR2 SYDVKM. The CDR3 loop is CASRPSLEYGYTF. The DNA for the CDR3 is TGTGCCAGCAGACCTTCGCTGGAATATGGCTACACCTTC.

The rearrangement links TRBV7-9 to TRBJ2-1; the match to TRBD2 covers 11 bases. Trimming took 2 bases from V and 3 from J; bases not matched to a gene: 3. The V gene's germline CDR1 is SEHNR and CDR2 FQNEAQ (reference sequence). This CDR3 comprises 16 residues. The CDR3 region has the DNA TGTGCCAGCAGCTTAAGAGGGACTAGCGGCTACAATGAGCAGTTCTTC. Protein sequence: CASSLRGTSGYNEQFF.

This chain joins TRBV15 and TRBJ2-7; TRBD1 is a possible D gene (7 bases). Deletions cut 3 bases from V and 4 bases from J, with 13 bases between. CDR1 LNHNV and CDR2 YYDKDF come from the germline V gene (reference sequence). The CDR3 contains 14 residues. CDR3 residues: CATSSPQGRYEQYF. The CDR3 region has the DNA TGTGCCACCAGCAGTCCACAGGGGAGGTACGAGCAGTACTTC.

The chain couples TRBV3-1 (or the pseudogene TRBV3-2) to TRBJ1-1, with D tentatively TRBD1 (5 bases). The V gene lost 0 bases and the J gene lost 2 bases, with 10 bases spanning the gap. From germline, CDR1 is LGHDT and CDR2 YNNKEL (reference sequence). The CDR3 is 15 residues long. CDR3 sequence: CASSQDRRTNTEAFF. For the CDR3, the DNA is TGTGCCAGCAGCCAAGATAGGCGGACAAACACTGAAGCTTTCTTT.

The chain employs TRBV5-8 and TRBJ1-1; perhaps TRBD1 as D (6 bases). V was trimmed by 4 bases and J by 1 base, leaving 11 bases between them. The CDR3 contains 14 residues. Looked up from germline, CDR1 is SGHTS and CDR2 is YDEGEE. As DNA, the CDR3 is TGTGCCAGCAGCCCGGGACACAAGAACACTGAAGCTTTCTTT. Its translation is CASSPGHKNTEAFF.

The chain carries TRBV12-5 and TRBJ1-5; D gene uncertain. This CDR3 region has 16 residues. The germline gives CDR1 LGHNT, CDR2 FRNRAP. The V end lost 3 bases, the J end lost 2 bases, and 14 bases lay between the germline ends. The CDR3 nucleotides are TGTGCTAGTGGTTTTTTCGCGCGAGATGGCAATCAGCCCCAGCATTTT. Its translation is CASGFFARDGNQPQHF.

This chain uses TRBV3-1 (or the pseudogene TRBV3-2) with TRBJ1-2; D remains ambiguous. V lost 0 bases and J lost 8, with 10 bases in between. Germline V gene lookup returns CDR1 LGHDT and CDR2 YNNKEL (reference sequence). The CDR3 is made up of 13 amino acids. The CDR3 spells CASSQDPASGYTF. CDR3 sequence (DNA): TGTGCCAGCAGCCAAGATCCGGCGTCCGGCTACACCTTC.

This clone was recorded a few times. This chain connects TRBV11-2 to TRBJ2-5, with D maybe TRBD2 (6 bases). This CDR3 contains 13 residues. Per the germline V gene, CDR1 is SGHAT and CDR2 is FQNNGV. V was cut by 3 bases and J by 3 bases, with 8 bases left in between. The CDR3 is CASSFWGEETQYF. CDR3 DNA sequence: TGTGCCAGCAGCTTTTGGGGGGAAGAGACCCAGTACTTC.

The J gene is TRBJ2-1, the V gene TRBV11-2; 7 bases map to TRBD1. Germline V gene lookup returns CDR1 SGHAT and CDR2 FQNNGV. The CDR3 totals 14 residues. The trim removed 4 bases at V and 7 bases at J, leaving 7 bases unmatched. The CDR3 spells CASSSGPTGNEQFF. The CDR3 nucleotides are TGTGCCAGCAGCTCCGGACCGACAGGGAATGAGCAGTTCTTC.

The chain couples TRBV2 to TRBJ2-7; D remains ambiguous. CDR1 is SNHLY, CDR2 FYNNEI, per germline. The CDR3 has 14 amino acids. V dropped 4 bases and J dropped 4 bases, with 14 bases sitting between them. CDR3: CASSVPPAAYEQYF. CDR3 sequence (DNA): TGTGCCAGCAGTGTTCCCCCCGCCGCTTACGAGCAGTACTTC.

The chain carries TRBV7-2 and TRBJ2-7, with D possibly matching TRBD1 (6 bases). The CDR3 extends over 14 amino acids. From germline, CDR1 is SGHTA and CDR2 FQGNSA. The V and J ends lost 1 base and 3 bases respectively, with 10 bases between them. CDR3: CASSLVQGHYEQYF. The CDR3 DNA sequence: TGTGCCAGCAGCTTAGTACAGGGACACTACGAGCAGTACTTC.